This T cell receptor beta chain was sequenced during a study of T cell changes during pregnancy in multiple sclerosis (dated by TCRdb to between 2018 and 2021). Broadly, across the study: The study examined how the T cell repertoire changed over the course of pregnancy in women with multiple sclerosis.

Concerning this clone itself: The antigen it recognizes is unknown. No base quality values were provided; no much bigger clone lies one nucleotide off.

Libraries were constructed by the immunoSEQ multiplex PCR assay. The source is immuneACCESS, and TCRdb retained only in-frame sequences with V and J called. Part of the clones is not carried over; for the studies checked, unresolved V genes explain less than half of this, and the remainder is unexplained. The table for this sample lists around 45,000 clones; about 89% of them were counted only once. About 0.73% of the sample lies in the top ten. Per the germline V gene, SNHLY is the CDR1 and FYNNEI is the CDR2. Trimming leaves V shorter by 4 bases and J shorter by 3 bases, with the junction holding 5 bases beyond the gene matches. Spanning cysteine to phenylalanine, the CDR3 consists of 15 amino acids. CDR3 DNA only is kept here, 45 bases in frame from base 1.

The sample here was CD4+ T cells from peripheral blood mononuclear cells, taken before pregnancy. The rearrangement combines TRBV2 with TRBJ1-4, with 7 junctional bases fitting TRBD1. The receptor was isolated from a female donor with multiple sclerosis, enrolled in a pregnancy study. Here is the DNA: TGTGCCAGCAGTGTGAGGGGGCCGGCTAATGAAAAACTGTTTTTT. It codes for CASSVRGPANEKLFF.